This T cell receptor beta chain was captured by sequencing in a study of CD8 T cells in Susac syndrome. Looking at the study overall: Blood was drawn from Susac syndrome patients while they were therapy-naive, on corticosteroids, or on intravenous immunoglobulin alone.

Sequencing targeted TCR beta in T cells from blood (CD8+ and CD4+). Purification of the CD8+ and CD4+ T cells relied on negative isolation, and TEMRA cells underwent FACS enrichment. The table lists this clonotype with a count of one. Germline V gene lookup returns CDR1 DFQATT and CDR2 SNEGSKA (reference sequence). CDR3 size: 15 residues. Deletions cut 6 bases from V and 4 bases from J, with 18 bases between. The authors reverse transcribed roughly 0.5 to 1 ug RNA with random hexamers. With immunoSEQ multiplex PCR, TCR beta CDR3 was amplified across 54 Vbeta and 13 Jbeta. TCRdb re-derived calls from the immunoSEQ multiplex PCR reads in MiXCR, one entry per CDR3 protein. The table lists 80,000 to 90,000 distinct CDR3 sequences, approximately 95% of them singletons.

The specimen was CD8+ T cells from PBMCs. The receptor's source is a human donor with Susac syndrome. V and J are TRBV20-1 and TRBJ2-2, with D maybe TRBD2 (5 bases). The chain's CDR3 is CSASFLRESTGELFF. The DNA of the CDR3 is TGCAGTGCGAGTTTTTTACGGGAAAGCACCGGGGAGCTGTTTTTT.